The 15 T cell receptor beta chains below were found in one sample sequenced in a study of blood T cell repertoires in COVID-19. The repertoire was sequenced with immunoSEQ multiplex PCR; TCRdb's copy has only in-frame clones and lacks some. The repertoire consists of 250,000 to 300,000 clones, with 70% to 90% occurring once and the leading ten covering 4.6%. Material for sequencing was peripheral blood. Receptor source: a man aged 60-69 years who had recovered from COVID-19.

The chain combines TRBV28 with TRBJ2-3, with 7 positions matching TRBD2. The ends lost 6 bases at V and 4 bases at J; junction bases unmatched: 7. This CDR3 region has 14 residues. Germline lookup yields CDR1 MDHEN and CDR2 SYDVKM. In DNA, the CDR3 is TGTGCCAGCAGGGGGGGGTTAGTGTCAGATACGCAGTATTTT. Translation: CASRGGLVSDTQYF.

The chain recombines TRBV6-5 with TRBJ1-4; D remains ambiguous. The CDR3 totals 14 residues. Germline CDR1 and CDR2: MNHEY and SVGAGI. V shed 6 bases and J shed 4 bases, with 12 bases lying between them. The CDR3 DNA reads as TGTGCCAGCAGCATGACACAAAGTAATGAAAAACTGTTTTTT. Protein product: CASSMTQSNEKLFF.

The chain combines TRBV7-6 with TRBJ2-5; TRBD2 agrees at 9 bases. With 3 bases clipped from V and 2 bases from J, the junction kept 7 bases outside the gene matches. This CDR3 comprises 16 residues. CDR1 and CDR2 (germline): SGHVS, FNYEAQ. CDR3 nucleotide sequence: TGTGCCAGCAGCTTTCGACTAGCGGACATTCAAGAGACCCAGTACTTC. The encoded protein is CASSFRLADIQETQYF.

J is TRBJ2-1 and V is TRBV4-1; the match to TRBD2 covers 7 bases. The CDR3 sequence is 17 residues long. J lost 2 bases, V lost 1 base, and 8 bases had no gene match. CDR1 and CDR2 from the germline V gene are MGHRA and YSYEKL. The CDR3 spells CASSQVRGVLTYNEQFF. The CDR3 region has the DNA TGCGCCAGCAGCCAAGTCCGGGGGGTACTCACCTACAATGAGCAGTTCTTC.

This clone has only one observation. The chain links TRBV18 to TRBJ2-6, with a possible D match to TRBD2 (5 bases). V was pared by 2 bases and J by 3 bases, with 14 bases between. Germline assignment: CDR1 KGHSH and CDR2 LQKENI. The CDR3 runs to 17 residues. The CDR3 reads CASSPLERAGGANVLTF. For the CDR3, the DNA is TGTGCCAGCTCACCATTGGAAAGGGCGGGTGGGGCCAACGTCCTGACTTTC.

This sequence joins TRBV5-1 and TRBJ1-2; 7 bases are shared with TRBD1. The V and J ends lost 0 bases and 2 bases, in that order; junction bases with no gene match: 1. The CDR3 runs 14 residues. CDR1 is SGHRS and CDR2 is YFSETQ in the germline V gene. CDR3 loop: CASSLGGQNYGYTF. DNA of the CDR3: TGCGCCAGCAGCTTGGGGGGACAGAACTATGGCTACACCTTC.

As to this clone: Other DNA variants within this sample encode the same CDR3. V and J are TRBV20-1 and TRBJ2-4; no clear D. Trimming left V 5 bases short and J 1 base short, with 3 bases between. The CDR3 extends over 11 amino acids. Germline CDR1 and CDR2: DFQATT and SNEGSKA (reference sequence). CDR3 amino acids: CSALAKNIQYF. DNA of the CDR3: TGCAGTGCTCTCGCCAAAAACATTCAGTACTTC.

The V and J genes are TRBV5-1 and TRBJ2-2; 9 bases agree with TRBD2. Trimming took 3 bases from V and 4 from J; bases not matched to a gene: 13. Germline CDR1 reads SGHRS; CDR2 reads YFSETQ. The CDR3 extends over 18 amino acids. The CDR3 sequence is CASSSLSGGSGGTGELFF. The CDR3 bases are TGCGCCAGCAGCTCGCTTAGCGGGGGCTCCGGGGGCACCGGGGAGCTGTTTTTT.

The chain's CDR3 is CASWLEGVNTQYF. As DNA, the CDR3 is TGTGCCAGCTGGTTGGAGGGCGTGAATACGCAGTATTTT. This sequence joins TRBV6-6 and TRBJ2-3; possible D gene TRBD2, 6 bases. The germline CDR1 and CDR2 sequences are MNHNY and SVGAGI (reference sequence). The CDR3 totals 13 residues. Trimming removed 8 bases from V and 7 bases from J, with 16 bases in between.

The V gene is TRBV14, the J gene TRBJ2-5; 11 bases map to TRBD2. The junction had 11 bases not matched to a gene; V was cut back by 5 bases and J by 3 bases. CDR3 size: 17 residues. The germline V gene encodes CDR1 SGHDN and CDR2 FVKESK. CDR3 loop: CASSKRTLGLAEETQYF. The CDR3 region has the DNA TGTGCCAGCAGCAAACGAACCCTGGGACTAGCGGAAGAGACCCAGTACTTC.

The chain joins TRBV6-6 to TRBJ2-3, with 7 positions matching TRBD1. V lost 2 bases, J lost 3 bases, and 2 bases stayed unmatched. Per germline, CDR1 MNHNY and CDR2 SVGAGI (reference sequence). CDR3 length: 14 amino acids. The CDR3 nucleotides read TGTGCCAGCAGTTACCCGACAGGGACAGATACGCAGTATTTT. As protein: CASSYPTGTDTQYF.

This chain links TRBV5-1 with TRBJ1-3; perhaps TRBD1 as D (6 bases). V was trimmed by 4 bases and J by 0 bases, leaving 14 bases between them. This CDR3 is 16 amino acids long. From germline, CDR1 is SGHRS and CDR2 YFSETQ. This CDR3 is CASSLTGTNSGNTIYF. Here the CDR3 DNA reads TGCGCCAGCAGCCTGACAGGAACCAACTCTGGAAACACCATATATTTT.

The chain has TRBV6-5 and TRBJ2-1; weak D call: TRBD1 (5 bases). Looked up from germline, CDR1 is MNHEY and CDR2 is SVGAGI. Trimming shortened V by 8 bases and J by 8 bases, and 22 bases separated the two germline ends. CDR3 length equals 15 residues. This CDR3 reads CASGLGPIRGDEQFF. CDR3 nucleotide sequence: TGTGCCAGCGGCCTCGGACCCATAAGGGGCGATGAGCAGTTCTTC.

The J gene is TRBJ2-3, the V gene TRBV13; D perhaps matches TRBD2 (6 bases). The germline V and J ends were trimmed by 5 bases and 0 bases, with 12 bases remaining between them. CDR1 PRHDT and CDR2 FYEKMQ come from the germline V gene (reference sequence). The CDR3 covers 15 residues. The CDR3 region is CASSHSGHSTDTQYF. The DNA for the CDR3 is TGTGCCAGCAGCCACAGCGGGCATAGCACAGATACGCAGTATTTT.

The chain employs TRBV19 and TRBJ2-7; 9 bases are shared with TRBD1. V shed 3 bases, J shed 6 bases, and the junction held 9 bases outside the gene matches. The germline CDR1 and CDR2 sequences are LNHDA and SQIVND (reference sequence). CDR3 size: 15 residues. The CDR3 loop is CASSMSGTGRSEQYF. The CDR3 bases are TGTGCCAGTAGTATGTCCGGGACAGGGCGCTCCGAGCAGTACTTC. The full variable domain, completed using reference TRBV19 and TRBJ2-7, is DGGITQSPKYLFRKEGQNVTLSCEQNLNHDAMYWYRQDPGQGLRLIYYSQIVNDFQKGDIAEGYSVSREKKESFPLTVTSAQKNPTAFYLCASSMSGTGRSEQYFGPGTRLTVT.